The rows below give T cell receptor beta chains drawn from one sample of a study of spatial heterogeneity in lung cancer. TCRdb re-called the 5' RACE reads through MiXCR, storing one row per CDR3 protein. The sample comprises more than 80,000 distinct CDR3 sequences, about an eighth of which are singletons, and about 40% rests with the top ten. The sample consisted of PBMCs, taken at surgery. These receptors were taken from a male donor with early-stage non-small cell lung cancer. Each CDR3 is given with its conserved first and last residue. Each record gives: D gene, V gene, J gene, clone size, CDR3 DNA, CDR3 protein. A D gene is named only where the DNA matches it firmly. Not all rows give a size; the values are once, few, many and, for expanded clones, a class.

-	TRBV2	TRBJ2-6	few	TGTGCCAGCAGGGAAGGCTCTGGGGCCAACGTCCTGACTTTC	CASREGSGANVLTF
-	TRBV18	TRBJ2-5	-	TGTGCCAGCTCACCATACCTGGGGGGACAAGAGACCCAGTACTTC	CASSPYLGGQETQYF
-	TRBV18	TRBJ2-3	-	TGTGCCAGCTCTCCGCAGGGGTTTCCCCCAGATACGCAGTATTTT	CASSPQGFPPDTQYF
-	TRBV6-1	TRBJ1-5	many	TGTGCCAGCAGTGAAGGTTCGAGCAATCAGCCCCAGCATTTT	CASSEGSSNQPQHF
-	TRBV30	TRBJ1-6	-	TGTGCCTGGAGTGTACTTGGACCGAATTCACCCCTCCACTTT	CAWSVLGPNSPLHF
TRBD2	TRBV5-1	TRBJ2-3	-	TGCGCCAGCAGCGCGGGACTAGCGGGGGTAGATACGCAGTATTTT	CASSAGLAGVDTQYF
TRBD1	TRBV4-1	TRBJ2-2	-	TGCGCCAGCAGCCAATTCGGACAGGGCCACACCGGGGAGCTGTTTTTT	CASSQFGQGHTGELFF
-	TRBV5-1	TRBJ2-7	few	TGCGCCAGCAGCTCAATTGGCGGACGGAACTACGAGCAGTACTTC	CASSSIGGRNYEQYF
-	TRBV7-8	TRBJ1-5	-	TGTGCCAGCAGCTTAGCTCTCCAGGGGAATCAGCCCCAGCATTTT	CASSLALQGNQPQHF
-	TRBV14	TRBJ2-4	-	TGTGCCAGCAGCCAGACTGAAACGCCTATTCAGTACTTC	CASSQTETPIQYF